A selection of T cell receptor beta chains follows, all from one sample in a study of blood T cell repertoires in COVID-19. Sequencing used immunoSEQ multiplex PCR; TCRdb keeps in-frame clones, though not all of them. The data show fewer than 150,000 clones, about nine tenths seen once. The sequenced sample was peripheral blood. The receptors stem from a woman aged 65 to 85 with acute or convalescent COVID-19. Both conserved end residues are part of each CDR3. Each record gives: J gene, D gene, V gene, clone size, CDR3 protein, CDR3 DNA. A D gene is named only where the DNA matches it firmly. Clone size appears in some rows only: once, few, many, or a class for an expanded clone.

J: TRBJ1-5
D: NA
V: TRBV9
size: NA
CDR3: CASSGGGNSNQPQHF
DNA: TGTGCCAGCAGTGGGGGAGGGAATAGCAATCAGCCCCAGCATTTT

J: TRBJ2-3
D: TRBD2
V: TRBV3-1/TRBV3-2
size: NA
CDR3: CASSSRLAGAHTDTQYF
DNA: TGTGCCAGCAGCTCGAGACTAGCGGGGGCCCACACAGATACGCAGTATTTT

J: TRBJ2-7
D: TRBD1
V: TRBV3-1/TRBV3-2
size: NA
CDR3: CASSQDDRAEQYF
DNA: TGTGCCAGCAGCCAAGACGACAGGGCCGAGCAGTACTTC

J: TRBJ1-6
D: NA
V: TRBV30
size: NA
CDR3: CAWTSGAGGSSYNSPLHF
DNA: TGTGCCTGGACCAGTGGGGCGGGGGGCAGCTCCTATAATTCACCCCTCCACTTT

J: TRBJ2-1
D: TRBD1
V: TRBV7-3
size: NA
CDR3: CASSLADRGRLGEQFF
DNA: TGTGCCAGCAGCTTAGCGGACAGGGGGCGCTTGGGTGAGCAGTTCTTC

J: TRBJ1-2
D: TRBD1
V: TRBV7-8
size: NA
CDR3: CASSRSTGGAADGYTF
DNA: TGTGCCAGCAGCAGATCGACAGGGGGCGCCGCAGATGGCTACACCTTC

J: TRBJ2-6
D: NA
V: TRBV19
size: once
CDR3: CASSTRGLLSSGANVLTF
DNA: TGTGCCAGTAGTACGCGGGGGCTACTCAGCTCTGGGGCCAACGTCCTGACTTTC

J: TRBJ2-7
D: NA
V: TRBV5-1
size: NA
CDR3: CASSFDPGFYEQYF
DNA: TGCGCCAGCAGCTTCGATCCCGGGTTCTACGAGCAGTACTTC

J: TRBJ1-3
D: NA
V: TRBV6-5
size: NA
CDR3: CASSPGRYGGIYF
DNA: TGTGCCAGCAGCCCCGGCCGGTACGGAGGCATATATTTT

J: TRBJ1-5
D: NA
V: TRBV5-1
size: few
CDR3: CASSLQGESNQPQHF
DNA: TGCGCCAGCAGCTTACAGGGAGAGAGCAATCAGCCCCAGCATTTT

J: TRBJ1-2
D: NA
V: TRBV19
size: NA
CDR3: CASSLSISYGYTF
DNA: TGTGCCAGTAGTCTGTCCATTAGCTATGGCTACACCTTC

J: TRBJ1-2
D: NA
V: TRBV21-1
size: NA
CDR3: CASILGEGGYTF
DNA: TGTGCCAGCATATTAGGGGAGGGTGGCTACACCTTC

J: TRBJ1-5
D: NA
V: TRBV2
size: NA
CDR3: CASSPGVSNQPQHF
DNA: TGTGCCAGCAGTCCAGGGGTTAGCAATCAGCCCCAGCATTTT

J: TRBJ1-1
D: NA
V: TRBV13
size: NA
CDR3: CASSLVGGKNTEAFF
DNA: TGTGCCAGCAGCTTAGTGGGCGGGAAAAACACTGAAGCTTTCTTT

J: TRBJ2-7
D: TRBD2
V: TRBV29-1
size: NA
CDR3: CSVEGALAGAEQYF
DNA: TGCAGCGTTGAAGGGGCACTAGCGGGGGCCGAGCAGTACTTC

J: TRBJ1-6
D: TRBD1
V: TRBV7-9
size: few
CDR3: CASSSPGQGFGNSPLHF
DNA: TGTGCCAGCAGCTCACCGGGACAGGGTTTTGGTAATTCACCCCTCCACTTT

J: TRBJ1-1
D: NA
V: TRBV6-5
size: NA
CDR3: CATPGQSLGGAFF
DNA: TGTGCCACCCCAGGACAGTCACTAGGTGGAGCTTTCTTT

J: TRBJ2-7
D: TRBD1
V: TRBV24-1
size: NA
CDR3: CATSDSRQGGYEQYF
DNA: TGTGCCACCAGTGATTCCCGACAGGGGGGCTACGAGCAGTACTTC

J: TRBJ1-2
D: TRBD1
V: TRBV2
size: NA
CDR3: CASPGTGGGGYTF
DNA: TGTGCCAGCCCCGGGACAGGGGGCGGCGGCTACACCTTC

J: TRBJ1-2
D: NA
V: TRBV28
size: NA
CDR3: CASSFPGSNYGYTF
DNA: TGTGCCAGCAGCTTTCCCGGGTCTAACTATGGCTACACCTTC

J: TRBJ1-1
D: NA
V: TRBV28
size: NA
CDR3: CASSLAGTGGNTEAFF
DNA: TGTGCCAGCAGTTTAGCCGGGACGGGAGGGAACACTGAAGCTTTCTTT

J: TRBJ1-6
D: NA
V: TRBV2
size: NA
CDR3: CASSDWGGNSPLHF
DNA: TGTGCCAGCAGTGACTGGGGCGGTAATTCACCCCTCCACTTT

J: TRBJ1-1
D: NA
V: TRBV5-1
size: NA
CDR3: CASSLDWQVGDTEAFF
DNA: TGCGCCAGCAGCTTGGATTGGCAGGTAGGGGACACTGAAGCTTTCTTT

J: TRBJ1-2
D: NA
V: TRBV19
size: NA
CDR3: CASSDAGAYYGYTF
DNA: TGTGCCAGTAGCGACGCGGGGGCGTACTATGGCTACACCTTC

J: TRBJ1-4
D: NA
V: TRBV28
size: NA
CDR3: CASSPPGSRNEKLFF
DNA: TGTGCCAGCAGTCCTCCGGGAAGCCGAAATGAAAAACTGTTTTTT

J: TRBJ2-2
D: TRBD2
V: TRBV10-1
size: NA
CDR3: CASSPSSGGNTGELFF
DNA: TGCGCCAGCAGTCCTTCTAGCGGGGGTAACACCGGGGAGCTGTTTTTT

J: TRBJ1-2
D: NA
V: TRBV9
size: NA
CDR3: CASSVAPTGSYGYTF
DNA: TGTGCCAGCAGCGTAGCCCCGACGGGGAGCTATGGCTACACCTTC

J: TRBJ1-4
D: NA
V: TRBV5-1
size: NA
CDR3: CASSPGQIDEKLFF
DNA: TGCGCCAGCAGCCCAGGACAGATCGATGAAAAACTGTTTTTT

J: TRBJ1-2
D: TRBD1
V: TRBV19
size: NA
CDR3: CASRPNLGDSFGF
DNA: TGTGCCAGTAGGCCCAATTTAGGGGACAGCTTCGGCTTC

J: TRBJ2-7
D: TRBD1
V: TRBV11-2
size: NA
CDR3: CASRALDRGPADEQYF
DNA: TGTGCCAGCAGGGCACTCGACAGGGGGCCAGCGGACGAGCAGTACTTC

J: TRBJ2-7
D: TRBD2
V: TRBV20-1
size: NA
CDR3: CSARTSDEQYF
DNA: TGCAGTGCTAGAACTAGCGACGAGCAGTACTTC

J: TRBJ2-1
D: NA
V: TRBV24-1
size: NA
CDR3: CATSDSVPNSYNEQFF
DNA: TGTGCCACCAGTGATTCAGTCCCCAACTCCTACAATGAGCAGTTCTTC

J: TRBJ2-3
D: TRBD2
V: TRBV18
size: NA
CDR3: CASSPAGEEDTQYF
DNA: TGTGCCAGCTCACCGGCGGGGGAGGAAGATACGCAGTATTTT